This TCR beta chain appears in the sequencing data of a study of T-cell reconstitution after alpha-beta-depleted transplantation in children. For TCRbeta, the library was prepared with unique molecular identifiers. TCRdb re-analysed the PCR reads in MiXCR, keeping a single row per CDR3 protein. The sample contains hundreds of thousands of distinct CDR3 sequences, around 12% of which appear only once. This clonotype was seen ten or more times. Its antigen is undetermined. Findings and limits, study-wide: Day-60 TCRbeta diversity that was high in some patients was derived from surviving recipient T cells and thymic progenitors. Reportedly, only several hundred clones from non-depleted graft cells drove alpha-beta T-cell counts at about two months. Newly produced T cells mostly provided counts and TCRbeta diversity after one year, as hyperexpanded clones declined.

This material consisted of PBMCs, taken before TCRalphabeta/CD19-depleted stem cell transplant. The origin of this receptor is a girl aged 2 to 10 with congenital amegakaryocytic thrombocytopenia, due to receive a stem cell transplant.

The CDR3, as DNA: TGCGCCAGCTCTAGCGGGATTGAGACCCAGTACTTC. Encoded protein: CASSSGIETQYF. This chain connects TRBV5-1 to TRBJ2-5, with 9 bases aligning to TRBD2. CDR3 length equals 12 residues. CDR1 and CDR2 from the germline V gene are SGHRS and YFSETQ. The ends lost 7 bases at V and 5 bases at J; junction bases unmatched: 3.